The rows below give T cell receptor beta chains drawn from one sample of a study of cytomegalovirus exposure and HLA in healthy donors. The data were produced by immunoSEQ multiplex PCR, yet TCRdb's version contains in-frame clones alone and is incomplete. This table has some 79,000 clones, 90% to 95% appearing once. The specimen was PBMCs. The receptors shown here come from a woman younger than 35 in good health and CMV-seropositive. CDR3s include the opening cysteine and the closing phenylalanine or tryptophan. Fields, in order: D gene, clone size, V gene, J gene, CDR3 protein, CDR3 DNA. A D gene is named only where the DNA matches it firmly. Only part of the rows carry a size: once, few, many, or a class if the clone is expanded.

TRBD2,-,TRBV27,TRBJ2-7,CASSRTSGGAVSYEQYF,TGTGCCAGCAGTCGGACTAGCGGGGGGGCCGTCTCCTACGAGCAGTACTTC
TRBD1,-,TRBV6-5,TRBJ1-2,CASSYEGGDYYGYTF,TGTGCCAGCAGTTATGAAGGGGGCGACTACTATGGCTACACCTTC
TRBD1,few,TRBV27,TRBJ1-2,CASSSLQGSLSNGYTF,TGTGCCAGCAGTTCCCTACAGGGGAGCTTATCGAATGGCTACACCTTC
-,-,TRBV25-1,TRBJ1-1,CASSDPDSPNTEAFF,TGTGCCAGCAGTGATCCGGACAGTCCGAACACTGAAGCTTTCTTT
-,-,TRBV29-1,TRBJ2-3,CSVEARRTDTQYF,TGCAGCGTTGAGGCCAGGCGCACAGATACGCAGTATTTT
-,-,TRBV18,TRBJ2-1,CAGAQSYSYNEQFF,TGTGCCGGAGCTCAGTCTTATTCCTACAATGAGCAGTTCTTC
TRBD1,-,TRBV2,TRBJ2-3,CASSGDRAGADTQYF,TGTGCCAGCAGTGGGGACAGGGCGGGGGCAGATACGCAGTATTTT
TRBD1,-,TRBV7-8,TRBJ2-7,CASSLIVQRPGGGDEQYF,TGTGCCAGCAGCTTAATCGTTCAGCGTCCAGGGGGCGGTGACGAGCAGTACTTC
TRBD2,-,TRBV6-6,TRBJ2-1,CASSSGLARGEQFF,TGTGCCAGCAGTTCGGGACTAGCTAGAGGTGAGCAGTTCTTC
TRBD1,-,TRBV28,TRBJ1-1,CASPPPGQLKTEAFF,TGTGCCAGCCCCCCCCCGGGACAGTTGAAGACTGAAGCTTTCTTT
-,-,TRBV6-1,TRBJ1-5,CASSEAHPVTGSNQPQHF,TGTGCCAGCAGTGAAGCTCATCCGGTAACAGGTAGCAATCAGCCCCAGCATTTT
-,-,TRBV5-1,TRBJ2-2,CASTGGTGTTGELFF,TGCGCCAGCACCGGAGGGACGGGAACGACCGGGGAGCTGTTTTTT
TRBD2,-,TRBV10-3,TRBJ2-1,CAISESIVLAGGRSSYNEQFF,TGTGCCATCAGTGAGTCGATCGTGCTAGCGGGAGGGCGAAGCTCCTACAATGAGCAGTTCTTC
-,-,TRBV7-9,TRBJ2-3,CASSSRGQPTDTQYF,TGTGCCAGCAGCTCGCGTGGACAGCCCACAGATACGCAGTATTTT
TRBD2,-,TRBV5-5,TRBJ2-1,CASSLMGGLASYNEQFF,TGTGCCAGCAGCTTGATGGGGGGACTAGCGAGCTACAATGAGCAGTTCTTC
-,-,TRBV6-1,TRBJ1-2,CASSEGRVGGYTF,TGTGCCAGCAGTGAAGGGAGGGTTGGGGGCTACACCTTC
-,-,TRBV18,TRBJ2-2,CASSPTGRGTGELFF,TGTGCCAGCTCACCAACGGGAAGAGGCACCGGGGAGCTGTTTTTT
-,-,TRBV7-2,TRBJ2-3,CASSPERGQGTDTQYF,TGTGCCAGCAGCCCCGAGCGGGGCCAGGGGACAGATACGCAGTATTTT
-,-,TRBV2,TRBJ1-1,CASSAINLGEAFF,TGTGCCAGCAGTGCCATCAATCTAGGTGAAGCTTTCTTT